What follows are 16 T cell receptor beta chains derived from one specimen sequenced in a study of post-analysis software for immune sequencing data. The antigens these receptors bind are not known. TCR beta cDNA libraries included unique molecular identifiers. TCRdb reprocessed the PCR reads with MiXCR, giving one entry per CDR3 protein. The table has 550,000 to 700,000 distinct CDR3 sequences, 44% seen once. Findings and caveats of the study: Among a handful of TRBV segments more frequent in patients than controls were TRBV5-6, TRBV5-1 and TRBV20-1.

The sample was blood. All receptors derive from a girl between 5 and 17 years old with multiple sclerosis.

This clonotype has just a few counts. V gene TRBV7-7 combines with J gene TRBJ2-3; D is tentatively TRBD1 or TRBD2 (6 bases each). Germline loops: CDR1 SSHAT, CDR2 FNYEAQ (reference sequence). V gave up 1 base and J gave up 7 bases, with 12 bases separating them. The CDR3 sequence is 14 residues long. The CDR3 loop is CASSLGGAPNTQYF. CDR3 DNA: TGTGCCAGCAGCTTAGGGGGGGCTCCGAATACGCAGTATTTT.

This chain uses TRBV7-6 with TRBJ2-2; D ambiguous. This CDR3 comprises 16 residues. Germline loops: CDR1 SGHVS, CDR2 FNYEAQ. V was trimmed by 5 bases and J by 0 bases, leaving 13 bases between them. CDR3 DNA sequence: TGTGCCAGCAGCGACCCGCGGAGCGCGAACACCGGGGAGCTGTTTTTT. Its protein is CASSDPRSANTGELFF. The full variable domain, completed using reference TRBV7-6 and TRBJ2-2, is GAGVSQSPRYKVTKRGQDVALRCDPISGHVSLYWYRQALGQGPEFLTYFNYEAQQDKSGLPNDRFSAERPEGSISTLTIQRTEQRDSAMYRCASSDPRSANTGELFFGEGSRLTVL.

V usage is TRBV6-6 and J usage is TRBJ2-3; tentatively, D is TRBD2 (7 bases). Per the germline V gene, CDR1 is MNHNY and CDR2 is SVGAGI (reference sequence). The V gene lost 7 bases and the J gene lost 4 bases, with 18 bases spanning the gap. CDR3 length: 15 residues. The CDR3 sequence is CASNTNSGGPDTQYF. The CDR3 DNA reads TGTGCCAGCAACACCAACTCGGGGGGCCCAGATACGCAGTATTTT.

This clonotype was recorded a few times. The genes are TRBV12-3 or TRBV12-4 and TRBJ1-5, with unresolved D. V shed 6 bases and J shed 5 bases, with 11 bases lying between them. The CDR3 extends over 13 amino acids. This CDR3 reads CASRSLAHQPQHF. The CDR3 DNA follows: TGTGCCAGCAGGTCCCTGGCTCATCAGCCCCAGCATTTT.

V gene TRBV7-9 combines with J gene TRBJ2-7; D remains ambiguous. With the DNA end fitting TRBJ2-5 better, the J assignment may be wrong. Germline CDR1 reads SEHNR; CDR2 reads FQNEAQ (reference sequence). CDR3 length: 12 amino acids. CDR3 nucleotides: TGTGCCAGCAGCCCTACAGAAGAGACCCAGTACTTC. This translates into CASSPTEETQYF.

J is TRBJ2-7 and V is TRBV5-1, with D possibly TRBD2 on 6 matching bases. Per the germline V gene, CDR1 is SGHRS and CDR2 is YFSETQ. V was pared by 7 bases and J by 3 bases, with 14 bases between. The CDR3 is 13 amino acids. In DNA form, the CDR3 reads TGCGCCAGCCGCCGGGACTCCTTCTACGAGCAGTACTTC. Encoded protein: CASRRDSFYEQYF.

The chain has TRBV2 and TRBJ2-1; the match to TRBD1 covers 8 bases. The trim removed 6 bases at V and 7 bases at J, leaving 8 bases unmatched. CDR1 is SNHLY and CDR2 is FYNNEI in the germline V gene. The CDR3 contains 14 residues. The CDR3 here is CASRGGQGLNEQFF. CDR3 DNA sequence: TGTGCCAGCAGGGGCGGACAGGGTTTGAATGAGCAGTTCTTC.

This clonotype showed up many times. The junction and the germline gene differ at one end; a read error may be behind it. The genes are TRBV12-3 or TRBV12-4 and TRBJ2-7; D unclear. This CDR3 has 12 amino acids. As DNA, the CDR3 is TGCGCCAGCAGCCTTTACTCCTACGAGCAGTACTTC. Protein product: CASSLYSYEQYF.

This clonotype has only a few counts. The rearrangement joins TRBV7-2 to TRBJ2-1; D remains ambiguous. This CDR3 spans 13 amino acids. Per germline, CDR1 SGHTA and CDR2 FQGNSA. V was shortened by 1 base and J by 8 bases, with 9 bases between the two germline ends. The CDR3, as DNA: TGTGCCAGCAGCTTAGTCGGACCAGATGAGCAGTTCTTC. This gives the protein CASSLVGPDEQFF. The variable domain in full, completed from reference TRBV7-2 and TRBJ2-1, reads GAGVSQSPSNKVTEKGKDVELRCDPISGHTALYWYRQSLGQGLEFLIYFQGNSAPDKSGLPSDRFSAERTGGSVSTLTIQRTQQEDSAVYLCASSLVGPDEQFFGPGTRLTVL.

The sample holds a few counts of this clonotype. J is TRBJ2-3 and V is TRBV29-1, with unresolved D. The CDR3 is 12 residues long. Trimming cost V 5 bases and J 1 base, with 7 bases left between them. Germline loops: CDR1 SQVTM, CDR2 ANQGSEA. For the CDR3, the DNA is TGCAGCGTTCTGGACGGCACAGATACGCAGTATTTT. It codes for CSVLDGTDTQYF.

This chain links TRBV4-1 with TRBJ2-5; TRBD2 agrees at 11 bases. The CDR3 consists of 19 residues. Losses at the gene ends were 4 bases for V and 4 bases for J; bases not matched to a gene: 17. The germline V gene has CDR1 MGHRA and CDR2 YSYEKL. CDR3 region: CASSRGLAGGGLDRETQYF. The CDR3 DNA reads as TGCGCCAGCAGCCGGGGGCTAGCGGGGGGCGGTCTGGATAGAGAGACCCAGTACTTC.

A few counts support this clonotype. The rearrangement joins TRBV18 to TRBJ2-5; 12 bases align to TRBD1. The V gene's germline CDR1 is KGHSH and CDR2 LQKENI. The V segment lost 3 bases and the J segment 1 base; nucleotides outside the gene matches: 12. The CDR3 length is 19 residues. The CDR3 protein is CASSPDRDRGHRSQETQYF. In DNA, the CDR3 is TGTGCCAGCTCACCTGACCGGGACAGGGGGCACCGAAGCCAAGAGACCCAGTACTTC.

In this sample, this clonotype turned up a few times. J is TRBJ2-1 and V is TRBV5-1; 10 bases align to TRBD2. Per the germline V gene, CDR1 is SGHRS and CDR2 is YFSETQ. The CDR3 loop spans 17 amino acids. Trimming cost V 0 bases and J 9 bases; bases outside gene matches: 12. CDR3 sequence reads: CASSLGSTSGKVTEQFF. CDR3 DNA sequence: TGCGCCAGCAGCTTGGGCTCTACTAGCGGGAAGGTCACTGAGCAGTTCTTC.

This clonotype has only a few counts. The genes are TRBV29-1 and TRBJ1-1, with D tentatively TRBD1 (5 bases). The germline V gene has CDR1 SQVTM and CDR2 ANQGSEA. The CDR3 has 14 amino acids. V gave up 6 bases and J gave up 1 base, with 15 bases separating them. The DNA for the CDR3 is TGCAGCGTCCACACCCAGGGTTGGAACACTGAAGCTTTCTTT. The encoded protein is CSVHTQGWNTEAFF.

The table lists this clonotype with a count of one. V gene TRBV19 combines with J gene TRBJ2-5, with a weak D call TRBD2 (7 bases). CDR3 size: 14 residues. In germline, CDR1 is LNHDA, CDR2 SQIVND (reference sequence). V lost 7 bases, J lost 1 base, and 13 bases lay in between. The CDR3 sequence: CASMSRGGQETQYF. The CDR3, as DNA: TGTGCCAGTATGAGTAGGGGGGGCCAAGAGACCCAGTACTTC.

The J gene is TRBJ2-5, the V gene TRBV5-1; D remains unclear. This CDR3 is built from 12 residues. Trimming left V 4 bases short and J 4 bases short, with 8 bases between. CDR1 and CDR2 from the germline V gene are SGHRS and YFSETQ. DNA of the CDR3: TGCGCCAGCAGCGTACCTTCAGAGACCCAGTACTTC. It encodes CASSVPSETQYF.